This T cell receptor beta chain was found in a study of beta chain features in type 1 diabetes. Overall study results and limits: Patients with Type 1 diabetes showed moderately but significantly shorter TCRB CDR3s in all four CD4+ subsets. Type 1 diabetes patients had fewer VDJ junction insertions and more deletions. Shorter templates may be favored by PCR, equally so in patients and controls.

The ends were cut back, 5 bases at V and 0 bases at J, with 8 bases in the middle. This CDR3 contains 14 residues. Per the germline V gene, CDR1 is SEHNR and CDR2 is FQNEAQ (reference sequence). As regards this clone: Its target is not known.

Every bit of the isolated RNA underwent reverse transcription, so sequencing read expressed TCRB transcripts. Measured with immunoSEQ multiplex PCR; TCRdb has only the in-frame clones, and not every one. The sample lists under 900,000 clones, 15% to 20% occurring once. The receptor comes from a woman aged 18-29 years in good health. The sequencing sample was made of naive CD4+ T cells from blood. The V and J genes are TRBV7-9 and TRBJ1-5; no firm D call. DNA for the CDR3: TGTGCCAGCAGCCCTTATAATAGCAATCAGCCCCAGCATTTT. This gives the protein CASSPYNSNQPQHF.